The following is a TCR beta chain sequence with its context. No antigen is known for it. Base qualities are missing; no much larger clone stands one base away. The data derive from a study of blood T cell repertoires in COVID-19 (dated by TCRdb to the early 2020s). Describing the broader study: The collaborator samples originated in the United States, Italy and Spain and spanned the acute and convalescent phases of COVID-19. The material from the prospective study consisted of cDNA or gDNA derived from T cells, B-cell-depleted T cells, or PBMCs. Subjects who had been exposed to COVID-19, were actively infected with it, or had recovered from it provided the deeply sampled blood TCRbeta repertoires that made up the dataset. The repertoires were made available in a free public database intended to serve as a resource for research on the immune response to SARS-CoV-2. The samples were drawn from two sources: the first 160 participants of the ongoing ImmuneRACE study, and over 1,000 subjects contributed by 6 global collaborators. The sample metadata nearly always contained a de-identified subject ID, COVID-19 status, age in years and sex. Where available, HLA class I and class II types were taken from metadata supplied by the sample provider and were not determined by assay-based typing.

The immunoSEQ Assay, a bias-controlled multiplex PCR, was used to amplify TCRbeta CDR3 regions from genomic DNA. On the study's bioinformatics: Within the assay, amplification of reference gene primers was used to estimate how many nucleated cells each sample contained. Sequence reads were collapsed and filtered to measure the absolute abundance of every unique TCRbeta CDR3 rearrangement. For each sample, productive Simpson clonality was calculated as the square root of Simpson's diversity index across productive rearrangements. The immuneACCESS repertoire file appears here via TCRdb, limited to in-frame rearrangements. These files lack a portion of the clones; in checked studies, under half of the deficit traces to unresolved V genes, and the cause of the others is not known. The D gene and trimming were derived from the DNA, and the V and J assignments and clone size from that table. The sample records 200,000 to 250,000 clones, 86% of which are singletons. 2.2% of the sample is held by the ten biggest clonotypes.

Collaborating institutions collected whole blood in K2EDTA tubes following their own protocols. For TCRbeta analysis, collaborator samples were shipped as frozen whole blood, as isolated PBMCs, or as DNA extracted from either sample type. Paper-wide results and their limitations: How much clinical and demographic metadata was included differed by source and by participant, and the metadata was provided uncurated.

This clonotype was sampled from a woman aged 45-65 years with acute or convalescent COVID-19. The sequencing sample was made of peripheral blood.

The DNA sequence reads TGTGCCAGCTCACCTCTTGTAGATGATGAGCAGTTCTTC. Its protein product is CASSPLVDDEQFF. The chain employs TRBV18 and TRBJ2-1, with no reliable assignment of the D segment. The V and J ends are trimmed by 3 bases and 8 bases, leaving 11 bases between them. According to the germline V gene, CDR1 reads KGHSH and CDR2 reads LQKENI. The CDR3 contains 13 residues, cysteine and phenylalanine counted. This entry keeps only the CDR3 DNA: 39 bases, framed from base 1.